Presented here are 22 T cell receptor beta chains from one specimen sequenced in a study of early T cells in non-severe SARS-CoV-2 infection. TCRdb analysed the 5' RACE reads with MiXCR anew, one entry per CDR3 protein. The table includes tens of thousands of distinct CDR3 sequences, 4% to 4.5% detected once. Sequencing input: whole blood. The receptors stem from an adult who was a healthcare worker with PCR-confirmed SARS-CoV-2 infection or an uninfected control (not recorded which).

This rearrangement joins TRBV5-4 to TRBJ2-1, with 9 bases fitting TRBD2. The length of the CDR3 is 15 residues. The ends lost 2 bases at V and 7 bases at J; junction bases unmatched: 7. The germline V gene has CDR1 SGHNT and CDR2 YYREEE (reference sequence). The CDR3 sequence: CASSFRSGGRNEQFF. The CDR3 region has the DNA TGTGCCAGCAGCTTCCGAAGCGGGGGGAGAAATGAGCAGTTCTTC. Supplemented by reference TRBV5-4 and TRBJ2-1, the full variable domain reads ETGVTQSPTHLIKTRGQQVTLRCSSQSGHNTVSWYQQALGQGPQFIFQYYREEENGRGNFPPRFSGLQFPNYSSELNVNALELDDSALYLCASSFRSGGRNEQFFGPGTRLTVL.

This clonotype has a count of ten or more. The chain uses TRBV18 and TRBJ2-7, with D possibly matching TRBD1 (5 bases). CDR1 is KGHSH and CDR2 is LQKENI in the germline V gene. This CDR3 has 13 amino acids. Trimming took off 2 bases at V and 5 bases at J, with 10 bases between the two ends. The CDR3 protein is CASSPAFRDEQYF. The CDR3 bases are TGTGCCAGCTCACCAGCATTCAGGGACGAGCAGTACTTC. Supplemented by reference TRBV18 and TRBJ2-7, the full variable domain reads NAGVMQNPRHLVRRRGQEARLRCSPMKGHSHVYWYRQLPEEGLKFMVYLQKENIIDESGMPKERFSAEFPKEGPSILRIQQVVRGDSAAYFCASSPAFRDEQYFGPGTRLTVT.

This clonotype was observed many times. The rearrangement joins TRBV2 to TRBJ2-3, with a weak D call TRBD2 (6 bases). V was trimmed by 3 bases and J by 2 bases, leaving 18 bases between them. Germline loops: CDR1 SNHLY, CDR2 FYNNEI. This CDR3 has 17 amino acids. DNA of the CDR3: TGTGCCAGCAGTGAGAGGATCCGGGGGTCCTTCACAGATACGCAGTATTTT. It encodes CASSERIRGSFTDTQYF.

This clonotype was seen at least ten times. The V gene is TRBV12-3 or TRBV12-4, the J gene TRBJ1-4; 8 bases agree with TRBD1. The CDR3 spans 15 residues. V dropped 1 base and J dropped 8; count of bases not matched to a gene: 6. CDR3 sequence (DNA): TGTGCCAGCAGTTTAGGGACAGGGATGTGGGAAAAACTGTTTTTT. Translated, it gives CASSLGTGMWEKLFF.

This clonotype was seen ten or more times. The chain combines TRBV5-4 with TRBJ1-1; 12 nucleotides align to TRBD1. CDR3 length: 15 amino acids. Germline CDR1 SGHNT, CDR2 YYREEE (reference sequence). V shed 3 bases, J shed 5 bases, and the junction held 5 bases outside the gene matches. The DNA for the CDR3 is TGTGCCAGCAGCTCGGGACAGGGGGCAAGGACTGAAGCTTTCTTT. It codes for CASSSGQGARTEAFF. Combining the CDR3 with reference TRBV5-4 and TRBJ1-1 gives the whole variable domain ETGVTQSPTHLIKTRGQQVTLRCSSQSGHNTVSWYQQALGQGPQFIFQYYREEENGRGNFPPRFSGLQFPNYSSELNVNALELDDSALYLCASSSGQGARTEAFFGQGTRLTVV.

In its sample, this clonotype was seen many times. The chain couples TRBV24-1 to TRBJ2-1; D is uncertain. Germline V CDR1 and CDR2: KGHDR, SFDVKD. The V and J ends lost 3 bases and 8 bases respectively, with 4 bases between them. The CDR3 loop spans 11 amino acids. The CDR3 region is CATSDQYEQFF. CDR3 in DNA: TGTGCCACCAGTGATCAGTATGAGCAGTTCTTC.

This clonotype appeared many times. The chain is built from TRBV5-1 and TRBJ2-3; unclear D gene. CDR3 length: 13 amino acids. Trimming stripped 5 bases from V and 2 bases from J, with 9 bases between. Germline lookup yields CDR1 SGHRS and CDR2 YFSETQ. Written as DNA, the CDR3 is TGCGCCAGCAGTTCCGAGGCCACAGATACGCAGTATTTT. This encodes CASSSEATDTQYF.

At least ten counts were recorded for this clonotype. The V gene is TRBV27, the J gene TRBJ1-6, with 9 bases matching TRBD1. Germline V gives CDR1 MNHEY, CDR2 SMNVEV (reference sequence). Trimming at V came to 6 bases and at J to 2 bases, leaving 5 bases not matched to a gene. This CDR3 is 16 amino acids long. The CDR3 loop reads CASRTDRGAYNSPLHF. The CDR3 DNA sequence: TGTGCCAGCAGAACGGACAGGGGAGCCTATAATTCACCCCTCCACTTT.

Many counts were recorded for this clonotype. One end of the junction does not line up with germline, which may come from a read error. This sequence joins TRBV6-6 and TRBJ1-5, with 7 bases identical to TRBD1. CDR1 and CDR2 from the germline V gene are MNHNY and SVGAGI (reference sequence). This CDR3 contains 12 residues. The CDR3 DNA reads TGCACCACAGGGGCCTCCAATCAGCCCCAGCATTTT. Protein product: CTTGASNQPQHF.

This clonotype was picked up many times. In DNA form, the CDR3 reads TGTGCCAGCAGCGCCGCCATTATGGGGTGGAATGAGCAGTTCTTC. Translating it yields CASSAAIMGWNEQFF. The chain has TRBV7-8 and TRBJ2-1; no definite D call. The CDR3 covers 15 residues. Per the germline V gene, CDR1 is SGHVS and CDR2 is FQNEAQ. V lost 5 bases to trimming and J lost 7 bases, with 18 bases between them.

The rearrangement links TRBV5-1 to TRBJ2-5; 12 positions match TRBD2. This CDR3 region has 14 residues. Germline V gene lookup returns CDR1 SGHRS and CDR2 YFSETQ. J was trimmed by 5 bases and V by 1 base; bases with no gene match: 0. DNA for the CDR3: TGCGCCAGCAGCTTGCTAGCGGGAGGGGAGACCCAGTACTTC. Translating it yields CASSLLAGGETQYF.

At least ten counts were recorded for this clonotype. V and J are TRBV12-3 or TRBV12-4 and TRBJ2-7; 11 bases agree with TRBD2. V lost 5 bases and J lost 2; bases outside the gene matches: 5. The CDR3 runs to 15 residues. The CDR3 region has the DNA TGTGCCAGCAGTCGGACTAGCGGGTTTCCCTACGAGCAGTACTTC. It encodes CASSRTSGFPYEQYF.

This clonotype has a count of ten or more. CDR3: CASSEKGDRSTF. Here the CDR3 DNA reads TGTGCCAGCAGTGAAAAGGGGGACCGTTCCACCTTC. V and J are TRBV6-1 and TRBJ1-2; a possible D gene is TRBD1 (6 bases). Trimming took off 2 bases at V and 13 bases at J, with 14 bases between the two ends. This CDR3 is built from 12 residues. Germline CDR1 MNHNS, CDR2 SASEGT.

This clonotype was seen at least ten times. The chain joins TRBV11-2 to TRBJ2-7; D is unclear. The V and J ends lost 8 bases and 1 base respectively, with 15 bases between them. The CDR3 is 14 residues long. CDR1 is SGHAT and CDR2 is FQNNGV in the germline V gene. CDR3 sequence reads: CASRLRSTSYEQYF. The CDR3 coding sequence is TGTGCCAGCCGTCTCAGGAGCACGTCCTACGAGCAGTACTTC.

This clonotype appeared many times. The chain carries TRBV6-1 and TRBJ2-7; either TRBD1 or TRBD2 may supply D (5 bases each). V dropped 2 bases and J dropped 6 bases, with 17 bases sitting between them. This CDR3 comprises 15 residues. The germline gives CDR1 MNHNS, CDR2 SASEGT. DNA for the CDR3: TGTGCCAGCAGTGAACTTGCAGGGAGTGTGGTCGAGCAGTACTTC. It encodes CASSELAGSVVEQYF.

In its sample, this clonotype was seen many times. The V call is TRBV20-1, the J call TRBJ1-2, with 7 bases fitting TRBD1. The CDR3 sequence is 15 residues long. Per germline, CDR1 DFQATT and CDR2 SNEGSKA (reference sequence). Trimming removed 6 bases from V and 4 bases from J; junction bases left unmatched: 14. CDR3 sequence reads: CSARLGGRGGYGYTF. The DNA of the CDR3 is TGCAGTGCCCGTCTCGGTGGCAGGGGGGGCTATGGCTACACCTTC.

Many counts were recorded for this clonotype. This chain uses TRBV7-6 with TRBJ2-7; 7 nucleotides agree with TRBD1. Germline CDR1 SGHVS, CDR2 FNYEAQ. There are 14 residues in the CDR3. J lost 2 bases, V lost 5 bases, and 6 bases had no gene match. As DNA, the CDR3 is TGTGCCAGCAGCCTAAAAGGGGGCCCCTACGAGCAGTACTTC. Translated, it gives CASSLKGGPYEQYF.

The chain joins TRBV11-2 to TRBJ2-5; D is perhaps TRBD2 (6 bases). Trimming cost V 4 bases and J 3 bases, with 18 bases left between them. The CDR3 is made up of 16 amino acids. Germline CDR1 is SGHAT and CDR2 is FQNNGV. CDR3 in amino acids: CASSSLFRGFKETQYF. CDR3 sequence (DNA): TGTGCCAGCAGCTCCCTATTTCGGGGGTTTAAAGAGACCCAGTACTTC.

This clonotype was detected ten times or more. CDR3 sequence (DNA): TGCAGTGCCGTTGAGCTTCGACAGATGACTAACTATGGCTACACCTTC. Encoded protein: CSAVELRQMTNYGYTF. The chain couples TRBV20-1 to TRBJ1-2; maybe TRBD1 (5 bases). The germline V gene has CDR1 DFQATT and CDR2 SNEGSKA (reference sequence). Trimming removed 6 bases from V and 0 bases from J, with 20 bases in between. CDR3 length: 16 amino acids.

Many counts were recorded for this clonotype. This chain uses TRBV19 with TRBJ2-7, with 7 bases identical to TRBD1. The germline V gene has CDR1 LNHDA and CDR2 SQIVND (reference sequence). The CDR3 is 15 residues long. Trimming took 5 bases from V and 1 from J; bases not matched to a gene: 8. CDR3 region: CASSVGTDTSYEQYF. The CDR3 DNA reads as TGTGCCAGTAGTGTAGGGACAGATACTTCCTACGAGCAGTACTTC.

This clonotype showed up just a few times. V is TRBV7-3 and J is TRBJ2-7; 7 nucleotides agree with TRBD1. There are 14 residues in the CDR3. V gave up 5 bases and J gave up 3 bases; unmatched junction bases: 7. Germline-derived CDR1 and CDR2 are SGHTA and FQGTGA. The CDR3 coding sequence is TGTGCCAGCAGCCCCACGACAGGGAACTACGAGCAGTACTTC. Protein product: CASSPTTGNYEQYF.

This clonotype has a handful of counts. This sequence joins TRBV9 and TRBJ2-7, with 7 positions matching TRBD2. This CDR3 is built from 14 residues. Germline V gives CDR1 SGDLS, CDR2 YYNGEE. V lost 3 bases to trimming and J lost 1 base; unmatched junction nucleotides: 4. In nucleotides, the CDR3 is TGTGCCAGCAGCGCCGGGGAGGGGTCCTACGAGCAGTACTTC. Amino acid sequence: CASSAGEGSYEQYF.